The text below deals with one TCR beta chain. The antigen is undetermined. A read error is possible here, since a much larger clone lies one base away. The record originates from a study of tumor-infiltrating lymphocytes in primary liver carcinoma. As for the study in general: Primary liver carcinoma in the patients was surgically resected. The study's findings and limits: Blood trailed tumors significantly in top-250-clone fraction (p = 0.039). Without sorting, CD4+ versus CD8+ T cell repertoires were not compared.

Unsorted whole blood yielded the blood RNA, and germline DNA was also extracted. TCR beta cDNA was prepared out of roughly 490 ng total RNA by means of a constant-region primer. For TCR beta, libraries were produced by three nested multiplex PCR rounds using slightly modified ARM-PCR. TCRdb itself ran the multiplex PCR reads through MiXCR, one entry per CDR3 protein. Here the sample spans approximately 330,000 distinct CDR3 sequences, less than 75% being singletons. Sequenced material: peripheral blood. The origin of this receptor is a man aged 40-49 years with primary liver carcinoma and hepatitis B virus infection.

CDR3 residues: CASSSVPPRVRDKQFF. For the CDR3, the DNA is TGTGCCAGCAGCTCGGTACCACCTCGAGTGCGCGATAAGCAGTTCTTC. The chain combines TRBV5-6 with TRBJ2-1; unclear D gene. Germline loops: CDR1 SGHDT, CDR2 YYEEEE. The CDR3 loop spans 16 amino acids. The V end was cut by 3 bases, the J end by 11 bases, with 24 bases between.